These T cell receptor beta chains were read from a single sample in a study of blood T cell repertoires in COVID-19. TCRdb keeps only in-frame clones here, not all; method: immunoSEQ multiplex PCR. The table includes around 250,000 clones, roughly 90% detected once. Specimen: peripheral blood. These receptors all come from a man younger than 40 who had recovered from COVID-19. Each CDR3 is given without its conserved first and last residue. Fields, in order: J gene, V gene, CDR3 protein.

J: TRBJ1-5
V: TRBV18
CDR3: ASSPPAGAHQPQH

J: TRBJ2-5
V: TRBV7-9
CDR3: ASSLAGGPLETQY

J: TRBJ1-5
V: TRBV27
CDR3: ASSSLPQGLEPQH

J: TRBJ1-1
V: TRBV7-9
CDR3: ASSLGQQLEAF

J: TRBJ2-3
V: TRBV2
CDR3: ASKTIPGQGATDTQY

J: TRBJ2-1
V: TRBV4-3
CDR3: ASSQGVFGGVNEQF

J: TRBJ1-2
V: TRBV5-3
CDR3: ARSPERIYGYT

J: TRBJ2-7
V: TRBV5-1
CDR3: ASSWTGSSYEQY

J: TRBJ1-2
V: TRBV6-5
CDR3: ASSPQGGADGYT

J: TRBJ2-2
V: TRBV6-6
CDR3: ASSVRGSTGELF

J: TRBJ2-3
V: TRBV7-9
CDR3: ASSLFPLRGTRTDTQY

J: TRBJ2-2
V: TRBV19
CDR3: ASRRTSGGHTGELF

J: TRBJ1-5
V: TRBV6-5
CDR3: ASLGQADNQPQH

J: TRBJ2-7
V: TRBV10-3
CDR3: ATNPTFSSYEQY

J: TRBJ1-1
V: TRBV28
CDR3: ASSTGGEIPNTEAF

J: TRBJ1-6
V: TRBV27
CDR3: ASRVSGRSNNSPLH

J: TRBJ1-1
V: TRBV14
CDR3: ASSQETGWGAEAF

J: TRBJ2-7
V: TRBV7-9
CDR3: ASSWLDSSYEQY

J: TRBJ1-5
V: TRBV12-3/TRBV12-4
CDR3: ASSLATYQPQH

J: TRBJ2-1
V: TRBV9
CDR3: ASSVGLAGGLREQF

J: TRBJ1-5
V: TRBV11-2
CDR3: ASSLGTGSQPQH

J: TRBJ2-2
V: TRBV10-3
CDR3: AIGRGALAGLGGELF

J: TRBJ1-2
V: TRBV5-4
CDR3: ASSLPEELYGYT

J: TRBJ1-2
V: TRBV20-1
CDR3: SGVRGYGYT

J: TRBJ1-3
V: TRBV3-1/TRBV3-2
CDR3: ASSQDPGAGNTIY

J: TRBJ1-2
V: TRBV10-1
CDR3: ASSGVDRANGYT

J: TRBJ2-1
V: TRBV7-2
CDR3: ASSLGEAPNREQF